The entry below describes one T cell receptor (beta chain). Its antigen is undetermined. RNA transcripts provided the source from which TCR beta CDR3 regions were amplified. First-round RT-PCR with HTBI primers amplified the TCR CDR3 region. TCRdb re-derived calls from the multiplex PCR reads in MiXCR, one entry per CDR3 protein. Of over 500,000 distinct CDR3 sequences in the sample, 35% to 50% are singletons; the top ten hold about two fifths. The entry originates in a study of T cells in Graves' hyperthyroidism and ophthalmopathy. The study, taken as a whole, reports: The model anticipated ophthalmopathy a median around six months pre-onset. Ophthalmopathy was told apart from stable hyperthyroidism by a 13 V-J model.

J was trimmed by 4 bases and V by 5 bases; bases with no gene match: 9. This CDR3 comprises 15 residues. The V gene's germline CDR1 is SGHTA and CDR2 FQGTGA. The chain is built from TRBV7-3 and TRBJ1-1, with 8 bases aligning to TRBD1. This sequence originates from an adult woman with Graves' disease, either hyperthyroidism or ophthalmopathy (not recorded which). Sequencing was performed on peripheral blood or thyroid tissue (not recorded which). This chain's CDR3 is CASSNTGGIGTEAFF. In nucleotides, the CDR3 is TGTGCCAGCAGCAACACAGGGGGTATCGGCACTGAAGCTTTCTTT.